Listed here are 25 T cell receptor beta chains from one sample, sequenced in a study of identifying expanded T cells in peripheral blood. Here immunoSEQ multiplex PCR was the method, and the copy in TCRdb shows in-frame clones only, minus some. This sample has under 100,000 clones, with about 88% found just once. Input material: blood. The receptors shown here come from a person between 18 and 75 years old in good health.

CDR3 sequence reads: CASSLGGRAEGYTF. The CDR3 DNA reads TGTGCCAGCAGCTTAGGGGGCAGGGCCGAGGGCTACACCTTC. This sequence joins TRBV7-6 and TRBJ1-2; maybe TRBD1 (5 bases). Deletions cut 1 base from V and 8 bases from J, with 14 bases between. The germline gives CDR1 SGHVS, CDR2 FNYEAQ. This CDR3 comprises 14 residues.

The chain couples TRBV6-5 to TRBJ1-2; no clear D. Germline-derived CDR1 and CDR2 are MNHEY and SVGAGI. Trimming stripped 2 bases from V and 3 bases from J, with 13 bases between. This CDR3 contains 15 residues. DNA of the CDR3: TGTGCCAGCAGTTACGGTGATGGACTCGACTATGGCTACACCTTC. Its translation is CASSYGDGLDYGYTF.

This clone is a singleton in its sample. CDR3 loop: CASSLTMNTEAFF. CDR3 in DNA: TGTGCCAGCAGCTTAACGATGAACACTGAAGCTTTCTTT. J is TRBJ1-1 and V is TRBV7-6; D is ambiguous. The CDR3 contains 13 residues. Germline lookup yields CDR1 SGHVS and CDR2 FNYEAQ. V was trimmed by 2 bases and J by 0 bases, leaving 4 bases between them.

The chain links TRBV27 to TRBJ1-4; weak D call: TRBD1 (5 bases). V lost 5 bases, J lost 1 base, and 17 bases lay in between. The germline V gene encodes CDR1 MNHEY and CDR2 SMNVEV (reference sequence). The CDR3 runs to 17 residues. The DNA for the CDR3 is TGTGCCAGCAGTCCGAGGGGTATTGGGAAAACTAATGAAAAACTGTTTTTT. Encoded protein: CASSPRGIGKTNEKLFF. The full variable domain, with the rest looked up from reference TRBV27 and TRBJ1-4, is EAQVTQNPRYLITVTGKKLTVTCSQNMNHEYMSWYRQDPGLGLRQIYYSMNVEVTDKGDVPEGYKVSRKEKRNFPLILESPSPNQTSLYFCASSPRGIGKTNEKLFFGSGTQLSVL.

Here the CDR3 reads CASSLHTANTGELFF. In DNA form, the CDR3 reads TGCGCCAGCAGCCTGCATACCGCGAACACCGGGGAGCTGTTTTTT. J is TRBJ2-2 and V is TRBV5-1; D unresolved. V dropped 4 bases and J dropped 0 bases, with 10 bases sitting between them. CDR3 length: 15 residues. Germline V gene sequence: CDR1 SGHRS, CDR2 YFSETQ.

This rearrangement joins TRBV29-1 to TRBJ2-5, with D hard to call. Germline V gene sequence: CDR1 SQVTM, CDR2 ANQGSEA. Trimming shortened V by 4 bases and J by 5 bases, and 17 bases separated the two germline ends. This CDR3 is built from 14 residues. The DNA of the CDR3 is TGCAGCGTTGCGGGTAGGGCTCTATGGGAGACCCAGTACTTC. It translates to CSVAGRALWETQYF.

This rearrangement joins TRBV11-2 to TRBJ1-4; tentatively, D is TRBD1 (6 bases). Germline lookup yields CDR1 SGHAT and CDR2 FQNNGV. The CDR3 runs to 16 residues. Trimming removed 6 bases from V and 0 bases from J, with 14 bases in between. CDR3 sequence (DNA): TGTGCCAGCAGTCTAACCCCAGGGGCAACTAATGAAAAACTGTTTTTT. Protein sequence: CASSLTPGATNEKLFF.

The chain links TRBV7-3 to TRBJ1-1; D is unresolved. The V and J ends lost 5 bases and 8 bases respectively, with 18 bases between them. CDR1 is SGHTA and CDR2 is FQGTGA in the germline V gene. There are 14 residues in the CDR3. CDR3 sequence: CASSPEPWSSEAFF. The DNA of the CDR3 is TGTGCCAGCAGCCCTGAACCGTGGTCCTCAGAAGCTTTCTTT.

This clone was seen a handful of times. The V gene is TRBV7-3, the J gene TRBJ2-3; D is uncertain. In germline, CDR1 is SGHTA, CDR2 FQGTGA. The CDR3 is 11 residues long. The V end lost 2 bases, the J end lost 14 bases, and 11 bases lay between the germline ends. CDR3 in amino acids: CASSLPPLMYF. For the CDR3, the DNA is TGTGCCAGCAGCTTACCGCCCCTAATGTATTTT.

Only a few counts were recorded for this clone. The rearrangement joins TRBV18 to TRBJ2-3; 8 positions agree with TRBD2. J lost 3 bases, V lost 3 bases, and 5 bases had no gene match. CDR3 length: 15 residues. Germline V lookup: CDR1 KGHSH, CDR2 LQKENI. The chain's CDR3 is CASSPSAGGTDTQYF. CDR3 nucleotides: TGTGCCAGCTCACCTTCGGCGGGGGGTACAGATACGCAGTATTTT.

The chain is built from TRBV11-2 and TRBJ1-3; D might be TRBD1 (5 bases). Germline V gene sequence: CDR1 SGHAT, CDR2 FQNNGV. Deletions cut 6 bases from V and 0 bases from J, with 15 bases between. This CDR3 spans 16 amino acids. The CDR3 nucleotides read TGTGCCAGCAGAAAGCCTGGGGGGAGCTCTGGAAACACCATATATTTT. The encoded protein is CASRKPGGSSGNTIYF.

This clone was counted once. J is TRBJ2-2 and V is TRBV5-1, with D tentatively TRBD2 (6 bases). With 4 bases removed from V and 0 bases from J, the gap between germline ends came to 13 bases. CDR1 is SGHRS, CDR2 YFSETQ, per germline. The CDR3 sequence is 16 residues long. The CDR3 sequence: CASSPPTRANTGELFF. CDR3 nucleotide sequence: TGCGCCAGCAGCCCACCGACTAGGGCGAACACCGGGGAGCTGTTTTTT.

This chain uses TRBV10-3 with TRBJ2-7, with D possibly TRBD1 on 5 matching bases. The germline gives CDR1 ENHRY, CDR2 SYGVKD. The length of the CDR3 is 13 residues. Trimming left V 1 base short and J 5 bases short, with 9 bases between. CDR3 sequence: CAISELQDHEQYF. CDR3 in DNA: TGTGCCATCAGTGAGTTACAGGATCACGAGCAGTACTTC.

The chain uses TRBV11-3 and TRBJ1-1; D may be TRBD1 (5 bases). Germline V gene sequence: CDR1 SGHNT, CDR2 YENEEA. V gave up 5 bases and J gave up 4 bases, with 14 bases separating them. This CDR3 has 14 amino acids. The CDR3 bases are TGTGCCAGCAGCGTCAGGGTCCTCTCCACTGAAGCTTTCTTT. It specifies CASSVRVLSTEAFF.

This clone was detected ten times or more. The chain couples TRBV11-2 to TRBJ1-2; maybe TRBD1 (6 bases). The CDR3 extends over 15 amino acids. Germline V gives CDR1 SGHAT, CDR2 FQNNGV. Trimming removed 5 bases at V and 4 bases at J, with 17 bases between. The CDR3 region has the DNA TGTGCCAGCAGCCCCGTTACAGGGTTTCGCTATGGCTACACCTTC. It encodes CASSPVTGFRYGYTF.

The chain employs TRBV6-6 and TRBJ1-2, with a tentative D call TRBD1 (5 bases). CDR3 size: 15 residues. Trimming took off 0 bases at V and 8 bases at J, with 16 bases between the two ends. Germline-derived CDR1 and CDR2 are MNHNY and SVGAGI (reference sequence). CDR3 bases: TGTGCCAGCAGTTACTCAGAGATCAGGGCCGGGGGCTACACCTTC. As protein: CASSYSEIRAGGYTF.

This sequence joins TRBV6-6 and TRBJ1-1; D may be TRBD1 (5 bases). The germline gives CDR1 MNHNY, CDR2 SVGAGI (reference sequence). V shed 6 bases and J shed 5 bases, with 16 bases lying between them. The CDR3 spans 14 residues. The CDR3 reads CASRASGGATEAFF. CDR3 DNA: TGTGCCAGCAGAGCTTCGGGGGGAGCGACTGAAGCTTTCTTT.

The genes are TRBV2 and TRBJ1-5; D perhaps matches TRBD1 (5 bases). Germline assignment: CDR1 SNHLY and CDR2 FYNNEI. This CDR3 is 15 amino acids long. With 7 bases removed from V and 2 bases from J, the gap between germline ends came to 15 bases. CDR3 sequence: CASTGTLLGNQPQHF. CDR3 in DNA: TGTGCCAGCACCGGGACCCTCCTGGGCAATCAGCCCCAGCATTTT.

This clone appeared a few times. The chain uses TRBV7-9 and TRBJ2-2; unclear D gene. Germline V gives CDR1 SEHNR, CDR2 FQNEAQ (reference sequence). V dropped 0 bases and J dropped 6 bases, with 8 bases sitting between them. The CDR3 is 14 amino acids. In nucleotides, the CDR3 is TGTGCCAGCAGCTTAGCCGGTACCCCCGGGGAGCTGTTTTTT. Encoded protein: CASSLAGTPGELFF.

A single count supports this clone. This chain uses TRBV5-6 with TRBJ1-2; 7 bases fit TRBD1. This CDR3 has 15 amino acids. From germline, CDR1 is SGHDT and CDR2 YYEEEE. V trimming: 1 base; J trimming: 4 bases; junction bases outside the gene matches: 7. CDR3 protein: CASSLWPQGIYGYTF. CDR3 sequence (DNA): TGTGCCAGCAGCTTGTGGCCACAGGGGATCTATGGCTACACCTTC.

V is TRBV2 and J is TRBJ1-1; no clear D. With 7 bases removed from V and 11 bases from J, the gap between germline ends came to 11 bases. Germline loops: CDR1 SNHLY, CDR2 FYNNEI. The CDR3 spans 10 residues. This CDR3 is CASKVYEAFF. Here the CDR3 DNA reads TGTGCCAGCAAAGTTTATGAGGCTTTCTTT.

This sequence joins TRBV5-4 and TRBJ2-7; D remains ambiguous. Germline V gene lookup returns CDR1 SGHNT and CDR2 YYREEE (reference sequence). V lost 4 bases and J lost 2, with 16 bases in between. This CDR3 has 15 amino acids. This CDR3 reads CASSGRDAGPYEQYF. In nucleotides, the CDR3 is TGTGCCAGCAGCGGTAGGGATGCCGGTCCCTACGAGCAGTACTTC.

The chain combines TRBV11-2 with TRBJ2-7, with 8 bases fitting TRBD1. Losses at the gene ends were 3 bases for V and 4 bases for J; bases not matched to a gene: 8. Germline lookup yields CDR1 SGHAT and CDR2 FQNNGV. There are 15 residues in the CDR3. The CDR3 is CASSFWTGWFYEQYF. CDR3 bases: TGTGCCAGCAGCTTTTGGACAGGGTGGTTTTACGAGCAGTACTTC.

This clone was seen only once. The CDR3: CASSPSGLRGETQYF. The CDR3 DNA reads as TGTGCCAGCAGTCCTTCCGGGTTGCGGGGAGAGACCCAGTACTTC. The chain joins TRBV28 to TRBJ2-5, with a tentative D call TRBD2 (6 bases). The CDR3 contains 15 residues. V lost 5 bases and J lost 4, with 17 bases in between. Germline V gene sequence: CDR1 MDHEN, CDR2 SYDVKM.

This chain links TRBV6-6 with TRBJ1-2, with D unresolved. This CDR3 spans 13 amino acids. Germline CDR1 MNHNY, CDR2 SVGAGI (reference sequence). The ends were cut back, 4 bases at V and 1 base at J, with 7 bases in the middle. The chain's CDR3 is CASSSNNNYGYTF. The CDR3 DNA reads TGTGCCAGCAGTTCCAACAATAACTATGGCTACACCTTC.